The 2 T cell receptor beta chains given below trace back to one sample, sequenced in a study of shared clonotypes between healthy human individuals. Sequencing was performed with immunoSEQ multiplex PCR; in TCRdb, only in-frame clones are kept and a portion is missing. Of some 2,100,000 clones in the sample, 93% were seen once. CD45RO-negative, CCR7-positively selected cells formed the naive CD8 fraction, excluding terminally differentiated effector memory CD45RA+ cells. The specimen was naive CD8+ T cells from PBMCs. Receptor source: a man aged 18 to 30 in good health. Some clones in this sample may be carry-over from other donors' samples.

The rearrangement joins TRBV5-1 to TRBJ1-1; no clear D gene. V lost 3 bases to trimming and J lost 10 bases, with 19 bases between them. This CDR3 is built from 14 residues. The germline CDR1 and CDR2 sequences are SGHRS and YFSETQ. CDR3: CASSSPNTGPTAFF. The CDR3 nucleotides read TGCGCCAGCAGCTCCCCAAACACCGGGCCAACAGCTTTCTTT. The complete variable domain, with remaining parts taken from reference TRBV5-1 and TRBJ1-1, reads KAGVTQTPRYLIKTRGQQVTLSCSPISGHRSVSWYQQTPGQGLQFLFEYFSETQRNKGNFPGRFSGRQFSNSRSEMNVSTLELGDSALYLCASSSPNTGPTAFFGQGTRLTVV.

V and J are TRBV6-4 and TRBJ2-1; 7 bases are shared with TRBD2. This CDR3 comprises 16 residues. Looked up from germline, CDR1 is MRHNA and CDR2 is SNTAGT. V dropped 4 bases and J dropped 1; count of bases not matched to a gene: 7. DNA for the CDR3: TGTGCCAGCAGTGCGAGCGGGGTTGGGTCCTACAATGAGCAGTTCTTC. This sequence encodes CASSASGVGSYNEQFF.